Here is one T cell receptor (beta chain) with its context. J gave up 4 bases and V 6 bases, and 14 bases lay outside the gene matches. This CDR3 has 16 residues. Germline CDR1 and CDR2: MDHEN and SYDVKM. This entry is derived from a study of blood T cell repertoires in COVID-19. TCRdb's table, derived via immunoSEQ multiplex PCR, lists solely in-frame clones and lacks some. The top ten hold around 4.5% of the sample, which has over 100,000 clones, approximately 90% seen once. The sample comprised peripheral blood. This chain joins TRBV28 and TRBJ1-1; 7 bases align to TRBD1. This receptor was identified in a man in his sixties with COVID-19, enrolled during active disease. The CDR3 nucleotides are TGTGCCAGCAGACGAGGGGGCGCGGTGAGGAGCACTGAAGCTTTCTTT. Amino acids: CASRRGGAVRSTEAFF.